The 13 T cell receptor beta chains reported below all come from one sample, sequenced in a study of blood T cell repertoires in COVID-19. Assay: immunoSEQ multiplex PCR; the TCRdb copy retains only in-frame clones and omits some. The profile shows about 120,000 clones, around 90% of them singletons. The sequencing input was peripheral blood. Every receptor here comes from a woman aged 50 to 65 with active or convalescent COVID-19.

V usage is TRBV7-9 and J usage is TRBJ1-1; D is perhaps TRBD1 (5 bases). V dropped 5 bases and J dropped 0 bases, with 10 bases sitting between them. The germline gives CDR1 SEHNR, CDR2 FQNEAQ (reference sequence). This CDR3 has 14 amino acids. The CDR3 nucleotides read TGTGCCAGCAGCGCGGGACGGATGAACACTGAAGCTTTCTTT. This translates into CASSAGRMNTEAFF.

The V and J genes are TRBV19 and TRBJ1-3, with a possible D match to TRBD1 (6 bases). The CDR3 loop spans 18 amino acids. V dropped 5 bases and J dropped 0 bases, with 20 bases sitting between them. Germline V gives CDR1 LNHDA, CDR2 SQIVND (reference sequence). DNA of the CDR3: TGTGCCAGTAGTTCACAGGGTCTCCGAACCTCCTCTGGAAACACCATATATTTT. Encoded protein: CASSSQGLRTSSGNTIYF.

The chain uses TRBV11-2 and TRBJ2-5, with TRBD1 identical over 7 bases. V was clipped by 4 bases and J by 4 bases; unmatched bases: 15. This CDR3 region has 17 residues. The germline V gene encodes CDR1 SGHAT and CDR2 FQNNGV. The CDR3 DNA follows: TGTGCCAGCAGCTCGCACCCCGGGACAGACTTAGGAGAGACCCAGTACTTC. As protein: CASSSHPGTDLGETQYF.

This clone was observed a single time. The rearrangement links TRBV5-4 to TRBJ2-5, with TRBD1 identical over 9 bases. This CDR3 contains 17 residues. Trimming took 4 bases from V and 4 from J; bases not matched to a gene: 14. Germline loops: CDR1 SGHNT, CDR2 YYREEE (reference sequence). The CDR3: CASSLIYRTGVIETQYF. The CDR3 DNA reads TGTGCCAGCAGCCTCATTTACAGGACAGGGGTGATAGAGACCCAGTACTTC. Combining the CDR3 with reference TRBV5-4 and TRBJ2-5 gives the whole variable domain ETGVTQSPTHLIKTRGQQVTLRCSSQSGHNTVSWYQQALGQGPQFIFQYYREEENGRGNFPPRFSGLQFPNYSSELNVNALELDDSALYLCASSLIYRTGVIETQYFGPGTRLLVL.

This chain uses TRBV19 with TRBJ2-5, with a tentative D call TRBD1 (6 bases). The V end was cut by 5 bases, the J end by 3 bases, with 13 bases between. The CDR3 runs to 14 residues. CDR1 is LNHDA, CDR2 SQIVND, per germline (reference sequence). CDR3 in amino acids: CASSRTAIEETQYF. In DNA, the CDR3 is TGTGCCAGTAGTCGGACAGCTATAGAAGAGACCCAGTACTTC.

This chain joins TRBV13 and TRBJ2-7; D might be TRBD2 (6 bases). V dropped 4 bases and J dropped 4 bases, with 26 bases sitting between them. This CDR3 region has 18 residues. Germline V CDR1 and CDR2: PRHDT, FYEKMQ (reference sequence). Written as DNA, the CDR3 is TGTGCCAGCAGCTCCTTTGGGAGGCCGGTACTTAACCGATACGAGCAGTACTTC. Amino acid sequence: CASSSFGRPVLNRYEQYF.

V is TRBV19 and J is TRBJ1-1, with D possibly matching TRBD1 (6 bases). The length of the CDR3 is 14 residues. Germline V gives CDR1 LNHDA, CDR2 SQIVND (reference sequence). The V gene lost 2 bases and the J gene lost 8 bases, with 15 bases spanning the gap. CDR3 nucleotides: TGTGCCAGTAGTATAAAAGGGGGGGCAGCGGAAGCTTTCTTT. This gives the protein CASSIKGGAAEAFF.

The V gene is TRBV5-5, the J gene TRBJ2-1; TRBD1 is a possible D gene (6 bases). V was pared by 0 bases and J by 4 bases, with 11 bases between. Per germline, CDR1 SGHKS and CDR2 YYEKEE (reference sequence). There are 15 residues in the CDR3. The CDR3 DNA reads TGTGCCAGCAGCTTGGATGGGACAACTTACAATGAGCAGTTCTTC. As protein: CASSLDGTTYNEQFF.

This clone was seen just once. The J gene is TRBJ1-4, the V gene TRBV4-2, with 8 positions matching TRBD1. V gave up 0 bases and J gave up 8 bases; unmatched junction bases: 5. The CDR3 extends over 15 amino acids. CDR1 is LGHNA, CDR2 YNFKEQ, per germline. DNA for the CDR3: TGTGCCAGCAGCCAAGACAGGGGGCCAGGGGAAAAACTGTTTTTT. Translating gives CASSQDRGPGEKLFF.

The chain recombines TRBV4-2 with TRBJ2-1; maybe TRBD2 (5 bases). This CDR3 comprises 13 residues. V lost 0 bases and J 9 bases, leaving 9 bases between the germline ends. Germline lookup yields CDR1 LGHNA and CDR2 YNFKEQ. The CDR3 bases are TGTGCCAGCAGCCAAGATCTAGCTGGTGAGCAGTTCTTC. It translates to CASSQDLAGEQFF.

CDR3 in DNA: TGTGCCAGCAGTTACGACAGGTTCGGAACGGGCAATCAGCCCCAGCATTTT. Protein: CASSYDRFGTGNQPQHF. J is TRBJ1-5 and V is TRBV6-7, with a possible D match to TRBD1 (6 bases). TRBV6-7 is known as an ORF, though its function is uncertain. Trimming removed 2 bases at V and 2 bases at J, with 16 bases between. The CDR3 contains 17 residues.

V is TRBV11-3 and J is TRBJ2-1; TRBD2 aligns across 8 bases. CDR3 size: 15 residues. CDR1 is SGHNT and CDR2 is YENEEA in the germline V gene. J gave up 6 bases and V 5 bases, and 9 bases lay outside the gene matches. The CDR3, as DNA: TGTGCCAGCAGCGGACGGGAGGGCTCGGGCAATGAGCAGTTCTTC. Translating gives CASSGREGSGNEQFF.

The chain employs TRBV15 and TRBJ2-2; possible D gene TRBD1, 5 bases. The CDR3 contains 15 residues. The germline CDR1 and CDR2 sequences are LNHNV and YYDKDF (reference sequence). Trimming took 1 base from V and 4 from J, leaving 10 bases between them. The CDR3 loop is CATSRVQGSTGELFF. DNA of the CDR3: TGTGCCACCAGCAGAGTTCAGGGTAGCACCGGGGAGCTGTTTTTT.